The 5 T cell receptor beta chains in this list originate from one sample, sequenced in a study of blood T cell repertoires in COVID-19. Assay: immunoSEQ multiplex PCR; the TCRdb copy retains only in-frame clones and omits some. This table holds about 190,000 clones, roughly 80% found once. The sample taken for sequencing was peripheral blood. The source is a woman aged 50 to 60 with acute or convalescent COVID-19.

This clone occurred once. V is TRBV10-3 and J is TRBJ2-1; 16 nucleotides align to TRBD2. Trimming cost V 1 base and J 10 bases; bases outside gene matches: 4. The length of the CDR3 is 16 residues. The germline gives CDR1 ENHRY, CDR2 SYGVKD. This CDR3 is CAISEWGLAGGQEQFF. The CDR3 coding sequence is TGTGCCATCAGTGAGTGGGGACTAGCGGGAGGGCAAGAGCAGTTCTTC.

The J gene is TRBJ1-2, the V gene TRBV6-5; the match to TRBD1 covers 7 bases. Germline V gives CDR1 MNHEY, CDR2 SVGAGI. V shed 8 bases and J 2 bases; nucleotides not matched to a gene: 2. The CDR3 has 12 amino acids. CDR3 coding DNA: TGTGCCAGCCTGACAGGGAACTATGGCTACACCTTC. Encoded protein: CASLTGNYGYTF.

The V call is TRBV25-1, the J call TRBJ1-5, with 11 bases matching TRBD1. The CDR3 runs to 16 residues. Per the germline V gene, CDR1 is MGHDK and CDR2 is SYGVNS. The V and J ends lost 5 bases and 4 bases, in that order; junction bases with no gene match: 7. CDR3 sequence: CASSPSGTGGNQPQHF. The CDR3, as DNA: TGTGCCAGCAGTCCCTCCGGGACAGGGGGGAATCAGCCCCAGCATTTT.

The sample holds a few counts of this clone. The chain combines TRBV5-6 with TRBJ2-5, with D perhaps TRBD1 (6 bases). Trimming cost V 4 bases and J 2 bases, with 12 bases left between them. The CDR3 runs to 14 residues. Germline CDR1 is SGHDT and CDR2 is YYEEEE. The CDR3 DNA sequence: TGTGCCAGCAGCCTGGACAGCTATCAAGAGACCCAGTACTTC. This gives the protein CASSLDSYQETQYF.

The chain couples TRBV21-1 to TRBJ1-1; the D segment call TRBD1 is taken from the table without a DNA check. TRBV21-1 is annotated as a pseudogene. The CDR3 is 14 amino acids. CDR3 residues: CASSKGQDASEAFF. CDR3 coding DNA: TGTGCCAGCAGCAAGGGACAAGACGCTTCTGAAGCTTTCTTT.